This T cell receptor beta chain is from a study of early T cells in non-severe SARS-CoV-2 infection. MiXCR, run by TCRdb on the 5' RACE reads, gives a single entry per CDR3 protein. The sample contains about 110,000 distinct CDR3 sequences, over 10% of which appear only once. V shed 6 bases and J 5 bases; nucleotides not matched to a gene: 4. Germline V gene lookup returns CDR1 ENHRY and CDR2 SYGVKD. CDR3 length equals 15 residues. This TCR derives from an adult who was a healthcare worker with PCR-confirmed SARS-CoV-2 infection or an uninfected control (not recorded which). The specimen sequenced was whole blood. This chain uses TRBV10-3 with TRBJ2-3; TRBD2 aligns across 14 bases. The CDR3 reads CAISIGLAGGDTQYF. The CDR3 DNA follows: TGTGCCATCAGCATAGGACTAGCGGGAGGAGATACGCAGTATTTT.